The entry that follows covers one T cell receptor (beta chain) sequence. Its target is not known. This sample is part of a study of cytomegalovirus exposure and HLA in healthy donors. Broader study findings: Reportedly, diagnosis of cytomegalovirus status by the classifier showed high specificity and sensitivity. Rarity characterized most TCR sequences, yet some public TCRs appeared in many donors. Productive status was seen about 90% or about 30% of the time for most TCR beta V segments in an earlier analysis.

Healthy bone marrow donors formed the donor group. PCR used 60 Vbeta primers and 13 Jbeta primers. This table comes from immunoSEQ multiplex PCR, and its TCRdb copy is limited to in-frame clones, with some not included. The sample records about 110,000 clones, around 70% being singletons. Sequencing used PBMCs. This TCR was recovered from a woman between 65 and 79 years old in good health and CMV-seropositive.

The CDR3, as DNA: TGTGCCTGGGCCCCTGGCAAGACCCAGTACTTC. Translating it yields CAWAPGKTQYF. The J gene is TRBJ2-5, the V gene TRBV30; unclear D gene. V lost 5 bases, J lost 6 bases, and 10 bases lay in between. This CDR3 contains 11 residues. The germline V gene encodes CDR1 GTSNPN and CDR2 SVGIG (reference sequence).